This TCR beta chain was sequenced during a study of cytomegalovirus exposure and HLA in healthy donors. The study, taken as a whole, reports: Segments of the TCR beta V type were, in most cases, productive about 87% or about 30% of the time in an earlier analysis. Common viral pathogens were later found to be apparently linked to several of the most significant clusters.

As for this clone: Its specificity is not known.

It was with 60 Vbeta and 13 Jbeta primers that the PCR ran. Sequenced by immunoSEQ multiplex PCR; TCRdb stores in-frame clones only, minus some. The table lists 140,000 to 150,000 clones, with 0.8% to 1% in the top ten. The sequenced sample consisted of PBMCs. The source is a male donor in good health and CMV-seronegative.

The CDR3 here is CASSGGLGSYNEQFF. The DNA of the CDR3 is TGTGCCAGCAGTGGCGGGCTAGGCTCCTACAATGAGCAGTTCTTC. V gene TRBV2 combines with J gene TRBJ2-1; a possible D gene is TRBD2 (5 bases). Germline V gives CDR1 SNHLY, CDR2 FYNNEI. CDR3 length: 15 amino acids. The germline V and J ends were trimmed by 4 bases and 0 bases, with 10 bases remaining between them.